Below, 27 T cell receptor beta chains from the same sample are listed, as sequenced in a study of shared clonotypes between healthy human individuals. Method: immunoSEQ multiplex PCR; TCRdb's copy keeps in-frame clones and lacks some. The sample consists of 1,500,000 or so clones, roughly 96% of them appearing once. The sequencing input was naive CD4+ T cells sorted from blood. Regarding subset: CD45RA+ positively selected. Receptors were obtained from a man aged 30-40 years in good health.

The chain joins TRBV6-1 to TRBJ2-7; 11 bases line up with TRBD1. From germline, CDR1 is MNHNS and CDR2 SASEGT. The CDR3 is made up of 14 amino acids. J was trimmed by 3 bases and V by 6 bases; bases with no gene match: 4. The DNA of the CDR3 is TGTGCCAGCAGGGACAGGGGGCTCGTCTACGAGCAGTACTTC. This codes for CASRDRGLVYEQYF.

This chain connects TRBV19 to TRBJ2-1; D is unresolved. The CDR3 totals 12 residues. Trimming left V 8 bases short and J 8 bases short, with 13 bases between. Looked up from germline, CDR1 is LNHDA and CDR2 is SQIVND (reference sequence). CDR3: CASGDGWDEQFF. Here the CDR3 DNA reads TGTGCCAGTGGAGACGGGTGGGATGAGCAGTTCTTC.

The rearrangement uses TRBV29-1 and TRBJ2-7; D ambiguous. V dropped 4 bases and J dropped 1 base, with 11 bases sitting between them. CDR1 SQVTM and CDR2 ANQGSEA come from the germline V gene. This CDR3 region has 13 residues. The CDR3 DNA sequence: TGCAGCGTTGGTACCAGGCTTTCCTACGAGCAGTACTTC. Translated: CSVGTRLSYEQYF.

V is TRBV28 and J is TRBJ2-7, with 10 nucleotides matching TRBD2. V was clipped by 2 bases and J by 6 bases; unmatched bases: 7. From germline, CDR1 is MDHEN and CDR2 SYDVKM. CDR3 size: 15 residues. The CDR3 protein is CASSLTAGGPSEQYF. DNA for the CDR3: TGTGCCAGCAGTTTAACAGCGGGAGGGCCCTCCGAGCAGTACTTC.

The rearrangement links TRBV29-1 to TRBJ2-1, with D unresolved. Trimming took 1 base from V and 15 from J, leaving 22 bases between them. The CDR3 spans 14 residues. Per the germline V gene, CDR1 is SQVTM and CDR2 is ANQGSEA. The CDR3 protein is CSVEVLPPRSYWFF. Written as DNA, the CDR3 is TGCAGCGTTGAAGTCCTGCCTCCTAGAAGTTATTGGTTCTTC.

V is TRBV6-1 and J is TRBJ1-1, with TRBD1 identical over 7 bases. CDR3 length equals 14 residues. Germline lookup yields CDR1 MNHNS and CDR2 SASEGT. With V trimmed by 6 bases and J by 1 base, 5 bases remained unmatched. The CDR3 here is CASSPRGKNTEAFF. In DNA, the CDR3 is TGTGCCAGCAGCCCCAGGGGGAAGAACACTGAAGCTTTCTTT.

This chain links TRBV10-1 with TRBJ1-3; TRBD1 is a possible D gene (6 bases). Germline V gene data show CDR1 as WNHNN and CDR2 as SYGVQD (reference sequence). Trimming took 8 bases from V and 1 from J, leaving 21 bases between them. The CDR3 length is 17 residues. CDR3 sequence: CASPIYGKDRSGNTIYF. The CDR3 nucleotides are TGCGCCAGCCCCATTTATGGCAAAGACAGGTCTGGAAACACCATATATTTT.

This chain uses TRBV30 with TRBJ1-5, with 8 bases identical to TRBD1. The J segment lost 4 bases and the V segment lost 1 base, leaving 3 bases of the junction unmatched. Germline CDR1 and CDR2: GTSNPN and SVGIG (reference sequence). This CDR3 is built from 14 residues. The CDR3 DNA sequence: TGTGCCTGGAGTGGGACAGGGTGGAATCAGCCCCAGCATTTT. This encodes CAWSGTGWNQPQHF.

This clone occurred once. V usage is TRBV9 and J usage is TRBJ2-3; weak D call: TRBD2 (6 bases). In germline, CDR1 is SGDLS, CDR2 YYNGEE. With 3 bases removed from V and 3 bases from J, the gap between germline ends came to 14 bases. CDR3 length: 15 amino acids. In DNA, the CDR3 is TGTGCCAGCAGCGAACTAGCAATTAGAACAGATACGCAGTATTTT. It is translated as CASSELAIRTDTQYF.

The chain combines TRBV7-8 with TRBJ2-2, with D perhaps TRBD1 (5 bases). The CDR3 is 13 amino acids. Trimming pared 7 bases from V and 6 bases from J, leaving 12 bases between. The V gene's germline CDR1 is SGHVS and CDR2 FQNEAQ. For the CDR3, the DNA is TGTGCCAGCACCGCGTCCAGGGCCGGGGAGCTGTTTTTT. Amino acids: CASTASRAGELFF.

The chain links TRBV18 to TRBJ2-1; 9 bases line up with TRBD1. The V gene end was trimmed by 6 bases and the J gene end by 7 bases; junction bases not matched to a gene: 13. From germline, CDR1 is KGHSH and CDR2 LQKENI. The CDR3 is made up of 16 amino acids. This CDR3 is CASSVLGGQGRNEQFF. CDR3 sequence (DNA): TGTGCCAGCTCCGTGCTTGGGGGACAGGGACGGAATGAGCAGTTCTTC.

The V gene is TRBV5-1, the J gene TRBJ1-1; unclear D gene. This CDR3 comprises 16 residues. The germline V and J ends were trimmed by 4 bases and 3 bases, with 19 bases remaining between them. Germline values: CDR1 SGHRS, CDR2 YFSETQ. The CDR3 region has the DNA TGCGCCAGCAGCGTCGACTCCGGATCCCGGGACACTGAAGCTTTCTTT. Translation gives CASSVDSGSRDTEAFF.

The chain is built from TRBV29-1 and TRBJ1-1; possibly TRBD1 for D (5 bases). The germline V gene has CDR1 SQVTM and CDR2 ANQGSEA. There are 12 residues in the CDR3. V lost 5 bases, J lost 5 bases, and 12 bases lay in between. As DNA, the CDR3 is TGCAGCGTTTCAGGGCGTAAGACTGAAGCTTTCTTT. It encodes CSVSGRKTEAFF.

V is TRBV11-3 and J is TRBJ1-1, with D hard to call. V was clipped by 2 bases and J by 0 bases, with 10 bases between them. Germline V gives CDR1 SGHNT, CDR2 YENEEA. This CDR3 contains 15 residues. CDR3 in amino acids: CASSLKQQMNTEAFF. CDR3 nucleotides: TGTGCCAGCAGCTTAAAGCAACAGATGAACACTGAAGCTTTCTTT.

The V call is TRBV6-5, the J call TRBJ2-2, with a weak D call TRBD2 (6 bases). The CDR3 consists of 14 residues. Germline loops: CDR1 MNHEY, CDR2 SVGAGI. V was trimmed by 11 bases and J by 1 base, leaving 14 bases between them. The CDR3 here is CAVGGNVNTGELFF. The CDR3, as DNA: TGTGCCGTTGGGGGGAATGTGAACACCGGGGAGCTGTTTTTT.

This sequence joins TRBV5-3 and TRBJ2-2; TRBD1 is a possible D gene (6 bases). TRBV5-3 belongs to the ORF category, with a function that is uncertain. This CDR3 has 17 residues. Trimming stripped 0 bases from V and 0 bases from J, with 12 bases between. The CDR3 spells CARSLVVGQSNTGELFF. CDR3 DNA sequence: TGTGCCAGAAGCTTGGTGGTCGGACAGTCGAACACCGGGGAGCTGTTTTTT.

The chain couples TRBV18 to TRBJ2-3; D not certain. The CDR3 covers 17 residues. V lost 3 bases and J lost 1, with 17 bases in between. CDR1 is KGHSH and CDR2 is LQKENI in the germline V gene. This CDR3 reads CASSPQLSRARTDTQYF. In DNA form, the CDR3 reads TGTGCCAGCTCACCTCAGCTCTCCCGGGCCCGCACAGATACGCAGTATTTT.

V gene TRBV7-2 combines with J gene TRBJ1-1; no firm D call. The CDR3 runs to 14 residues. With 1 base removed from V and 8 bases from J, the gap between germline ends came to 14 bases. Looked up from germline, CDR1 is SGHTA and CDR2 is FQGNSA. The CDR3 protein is CASSLEERTREAFF. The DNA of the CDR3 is TGTGCCAGCAGCTTAGAAGAGCGCACTAGGGAAGCTTTCTTT.

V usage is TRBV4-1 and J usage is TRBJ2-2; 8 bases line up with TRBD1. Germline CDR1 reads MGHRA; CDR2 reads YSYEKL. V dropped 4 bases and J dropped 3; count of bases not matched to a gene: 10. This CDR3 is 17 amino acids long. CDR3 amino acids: CASSRGQGPGDTGELFF. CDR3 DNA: TGCGCCAGCAGCCGCGGACAGGGCCCTGGGGACACCGGGGAGCTGTTTTTT.

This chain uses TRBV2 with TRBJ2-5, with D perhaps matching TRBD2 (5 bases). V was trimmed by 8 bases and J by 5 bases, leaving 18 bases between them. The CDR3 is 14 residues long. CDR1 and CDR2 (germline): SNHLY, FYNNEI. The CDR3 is CASEAGRGIETQYF. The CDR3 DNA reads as TGTGCCAGCGAGGCGGGTCGAGGTATCGAGACCCAGTACTTC.

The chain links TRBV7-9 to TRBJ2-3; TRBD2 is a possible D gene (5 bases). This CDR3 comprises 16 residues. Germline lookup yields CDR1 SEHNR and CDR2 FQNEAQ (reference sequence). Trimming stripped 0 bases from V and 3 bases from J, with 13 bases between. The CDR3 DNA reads TGTGCCAGCAGCTTAGCAGTGGGAGCTCGGACAGATACGCAGTATTTT. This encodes CASSLAVGARTDTQYF.

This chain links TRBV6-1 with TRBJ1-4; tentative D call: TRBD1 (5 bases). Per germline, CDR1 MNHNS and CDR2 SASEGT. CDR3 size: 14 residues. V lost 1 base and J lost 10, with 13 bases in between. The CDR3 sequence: CASSEGTPPPKLFF. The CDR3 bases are TGTGCCAGCAGTGAAGGGACACCCCCCCCAAAACTGTTTTTT.

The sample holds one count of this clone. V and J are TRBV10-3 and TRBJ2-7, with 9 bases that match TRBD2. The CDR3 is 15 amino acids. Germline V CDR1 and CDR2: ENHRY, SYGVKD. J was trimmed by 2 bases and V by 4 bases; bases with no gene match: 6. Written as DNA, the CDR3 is TGTGCCATCAGTGCCACGACTAGCGGCACCTACGAGCAGTACTTC. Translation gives CAISATTSGTYEQYF.

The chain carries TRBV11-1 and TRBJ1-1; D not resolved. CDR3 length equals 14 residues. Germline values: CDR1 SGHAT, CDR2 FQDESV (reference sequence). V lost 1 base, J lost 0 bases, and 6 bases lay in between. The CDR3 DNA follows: TGTGCCAGCAGCTTAGGGCGCTTGAACACTGAAGCTTTCTTT. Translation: CASSLGRLNTEAFF.

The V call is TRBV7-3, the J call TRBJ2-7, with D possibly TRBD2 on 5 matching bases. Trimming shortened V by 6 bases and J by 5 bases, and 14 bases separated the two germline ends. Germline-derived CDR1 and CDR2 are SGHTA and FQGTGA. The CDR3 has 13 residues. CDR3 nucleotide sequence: TGTGCCAGCAGTTTTACCGCGGAGGACGAGCAGTACTTC. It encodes CASSFTAEDEQYF. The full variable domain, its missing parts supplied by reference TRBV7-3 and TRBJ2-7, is GAGVSQTPSNKVTEKGKYVELRCDPISGHTALYWYRQSLGQGPEFLIYFQGTGAADDSGLPNDRFFAVRPEGSVSTLKIQRTERGDSAVYLCASSFTAEDEQYFGPGTRLTVT.

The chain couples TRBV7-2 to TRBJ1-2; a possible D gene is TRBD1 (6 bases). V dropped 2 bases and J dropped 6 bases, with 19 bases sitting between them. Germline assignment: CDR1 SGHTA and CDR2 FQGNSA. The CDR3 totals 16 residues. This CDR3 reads CASSLSLKRAGDGYTF. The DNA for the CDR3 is TGTGCCAGCAGCTTAAGTCTAAAAAGGGCAGGGGATGGCTACACCTTC.

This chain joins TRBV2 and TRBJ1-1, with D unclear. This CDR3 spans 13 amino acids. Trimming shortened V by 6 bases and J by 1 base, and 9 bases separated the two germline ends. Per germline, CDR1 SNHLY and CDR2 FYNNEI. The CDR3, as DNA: TGTGCCAGCAGATTAAGGGAGAACACTGAAGCTTTCTTT. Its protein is CASRLRENTEAFF.